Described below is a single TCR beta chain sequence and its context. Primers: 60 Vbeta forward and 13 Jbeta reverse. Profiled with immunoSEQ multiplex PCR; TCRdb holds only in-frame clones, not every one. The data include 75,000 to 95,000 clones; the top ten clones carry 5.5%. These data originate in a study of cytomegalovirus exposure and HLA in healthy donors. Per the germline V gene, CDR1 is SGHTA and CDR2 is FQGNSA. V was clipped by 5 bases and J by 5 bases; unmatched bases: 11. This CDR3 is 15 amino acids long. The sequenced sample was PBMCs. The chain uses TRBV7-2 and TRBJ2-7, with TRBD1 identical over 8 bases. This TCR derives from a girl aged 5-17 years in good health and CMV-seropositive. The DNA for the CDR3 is TGTGCCAGCAGCCATCAGACAGGGGTATCGGACGAGCAGTACTTC. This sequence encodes CASSHQTGVSDEQYF.